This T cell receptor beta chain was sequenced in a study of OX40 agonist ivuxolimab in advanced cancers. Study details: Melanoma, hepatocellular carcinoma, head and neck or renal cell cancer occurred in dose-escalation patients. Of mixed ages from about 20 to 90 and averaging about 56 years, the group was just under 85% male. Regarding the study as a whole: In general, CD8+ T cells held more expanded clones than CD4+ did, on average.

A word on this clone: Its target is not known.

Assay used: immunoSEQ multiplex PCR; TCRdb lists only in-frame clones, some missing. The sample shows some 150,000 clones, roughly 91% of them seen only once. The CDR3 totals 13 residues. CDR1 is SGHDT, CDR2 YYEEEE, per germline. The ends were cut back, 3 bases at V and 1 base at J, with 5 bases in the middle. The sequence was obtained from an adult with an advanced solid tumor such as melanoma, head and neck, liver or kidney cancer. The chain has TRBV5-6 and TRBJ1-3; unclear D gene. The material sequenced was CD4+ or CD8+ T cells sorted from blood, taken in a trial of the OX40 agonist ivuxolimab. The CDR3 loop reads CASSSGSGNTIYF. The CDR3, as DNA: TGTGCCAGCAGCTCGGGTTCTGGAAACACCATATATTTT.